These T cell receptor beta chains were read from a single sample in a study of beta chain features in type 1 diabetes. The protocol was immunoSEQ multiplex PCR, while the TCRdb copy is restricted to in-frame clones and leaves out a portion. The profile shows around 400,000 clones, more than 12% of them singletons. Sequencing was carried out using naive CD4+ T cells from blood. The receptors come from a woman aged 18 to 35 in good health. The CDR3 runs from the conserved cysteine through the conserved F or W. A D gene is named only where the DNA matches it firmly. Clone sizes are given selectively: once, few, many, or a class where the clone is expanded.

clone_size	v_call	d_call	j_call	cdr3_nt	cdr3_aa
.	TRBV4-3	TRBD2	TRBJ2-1	TGCGCCAGCAGCGCCTTGGTGGGAGGGCCTTATGAGCAGTTCTTC	CASSALVGGPYEQFF
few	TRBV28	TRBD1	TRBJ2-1	TGTGCCAGCAGATCCGACAGGGTTGAGCAGTTCTTC	CASRSDRVEQFF
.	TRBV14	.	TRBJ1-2	TGTGCCAGCAGCCATCGCGGGGCTGGCTACACCTTC	CASSHRGAGYTF
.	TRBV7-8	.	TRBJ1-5	TGTGCCAGCAGCTTACGTCGTCAGCCCCAGCATTTT	CASSLRRQPQHF
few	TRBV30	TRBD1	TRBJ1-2	TGTGCCTGGAGTCCAGCTCTAGGGACAGTGCTCACCTTC	CAWSPALGTVLTF
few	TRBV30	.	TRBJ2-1	TGTGCCTGGACCTACCTCTACAATGAGCAGTTCTTC	CAWTYLYNEQFF
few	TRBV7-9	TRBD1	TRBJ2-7	TGTGCCAGCAGCTCCGGACAGGGGGTCTACGAGCAGTACTTC	CASSSGQGVYEQYF
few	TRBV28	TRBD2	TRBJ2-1	TGTGCCAGCAGTCCCGGGACTAGCGGAGGACGATACAATGAGCAGTTCTTC	CASSPGTSGGRYNEQFF
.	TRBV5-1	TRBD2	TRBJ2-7	TGCGCCAGCAATGACCCTAGCGGGACCTACGAGCAGTACTTC	CASNDPSGTYEQYF
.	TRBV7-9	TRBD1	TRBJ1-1	TGTGCCAGCAGCTTAGTCTTTGGGGGACAGGGGGTTGAAAACACTGAAGCTTTCTTT	CASSLVFGGQGVENTEAFF
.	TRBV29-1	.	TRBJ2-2	TGCAGCGTTACGTCTTGGGTCGGCCAGGACACCGGGGAGCTGTTTTTT	CSVTSWVGQDTGELFF
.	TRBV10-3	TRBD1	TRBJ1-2	TGTGCCATCTTCGCCGGGACAGCCCTTTTTGGCTACACCTTC	CAIFAGTALFGYTF
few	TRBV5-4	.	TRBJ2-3	TGTGCCAGCAGCATTCAGGGCGTAGATACGCAGTATTTT	CASSIQGVDTQYF
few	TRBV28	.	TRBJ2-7	TGTGCCAGCAGTTTGGACAGCCTCTACGAGCAGTACTTC	CASSLDSLYEQYF
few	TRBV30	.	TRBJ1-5	TGTGCCTGGAGTAGCGGGTCCCAGCCCCAGCATTTT	CAWSSGSQPQHF
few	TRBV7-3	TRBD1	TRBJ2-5	TGTGCCAGCAGCTCCGGACAGGGGGCAGAGACCCAGTACTTC	CASSSGQGAETQYF
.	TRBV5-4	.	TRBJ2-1	TGTGCCAGCAGCTCCGCCGCGGGACTCTACAATGAGCAGTTCTTC	CASSSAAGLYNEQFF
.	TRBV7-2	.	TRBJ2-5	TGTGCCAGCAGCTTCAGCAGGGCCCAAGAGACCCAGTACTTC	CASSFSRAQETQYF
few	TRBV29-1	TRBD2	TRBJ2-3	TGCAGCGTCGGAAAGGGTAGCGGGAGGGCGAGCACAGATACGCAGTATTTT	CSVGKGSGRASTDTQYF
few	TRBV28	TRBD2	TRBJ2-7	TGTGCCAGCAGCCCCGGGGGGTCCCTCTCCTACGAGCAGTACTTC	CASSPGGSLSYEQYF
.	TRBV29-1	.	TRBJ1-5	TGCAGCGTTGGGGAGGGGAATCAGCCCCAGCATTTT	CSVGEGNQPQHF
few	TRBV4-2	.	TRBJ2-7	TGTGCCAGCAGCCAAGATAGCAGGGCCTCCTACGAGCAGTACTTC	CASSQDSRASYEQYF